This T cell receptor (beta chain) was recorded in a study of CD4+ T cells in melanoma. Study results and limitations: In melanoma, neoantigen-specific CD4+ T cells reportedly differed in differentiation state. A reported correlation linked neoantigen-specific CD4+ T cells to CD8+, macrophage and B cell function.

This clone was picked up one time. The antigen remains undetermined. Data came from immunoSEQ multiplex PCR; TCRdb stores just in-frame clones and leaves some out. The sample carries approximately 14,000 clones, roughly two thirds recorded once. V was shortened by 6 bases and J by 0 bases, with 15 bases between the two germline ends. The V gene's germline CDR1 is MNHEY and CDR2 SVGAGI. This CDR3 is 15 amino acids long. The J gene is TRBJ2-7, the V gene TRBV6-5; D is possibly TRBD1 or TRBD2 (5 bases each). Sequenced sample: cells from a culture (not recorded whether cultured in vitro). This receptor was obtained from a human donor with melanoma. The DNA for the CDR3 is TGTGCCAGCAGAATGGGGACCCCACCCTCCTACGAGCAGTACTTC. Amino acids: CASRMGTPPSYEQYF.